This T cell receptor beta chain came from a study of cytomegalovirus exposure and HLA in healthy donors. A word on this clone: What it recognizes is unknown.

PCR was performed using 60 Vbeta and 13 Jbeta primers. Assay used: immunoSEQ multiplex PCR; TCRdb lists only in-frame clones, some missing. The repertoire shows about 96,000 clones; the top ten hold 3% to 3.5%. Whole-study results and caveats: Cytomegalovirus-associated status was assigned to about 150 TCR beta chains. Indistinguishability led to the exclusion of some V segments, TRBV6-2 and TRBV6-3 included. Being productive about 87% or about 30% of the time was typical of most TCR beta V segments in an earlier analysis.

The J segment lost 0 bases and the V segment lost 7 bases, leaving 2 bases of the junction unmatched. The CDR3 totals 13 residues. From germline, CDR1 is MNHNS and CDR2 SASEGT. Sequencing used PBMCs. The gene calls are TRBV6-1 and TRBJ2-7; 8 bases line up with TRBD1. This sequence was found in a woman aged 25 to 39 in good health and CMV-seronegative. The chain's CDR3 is CASITGGSYEQYF. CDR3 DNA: TGTGCCAGCATCACAGGGGGCTCCTACGAGCAGTACTTC.